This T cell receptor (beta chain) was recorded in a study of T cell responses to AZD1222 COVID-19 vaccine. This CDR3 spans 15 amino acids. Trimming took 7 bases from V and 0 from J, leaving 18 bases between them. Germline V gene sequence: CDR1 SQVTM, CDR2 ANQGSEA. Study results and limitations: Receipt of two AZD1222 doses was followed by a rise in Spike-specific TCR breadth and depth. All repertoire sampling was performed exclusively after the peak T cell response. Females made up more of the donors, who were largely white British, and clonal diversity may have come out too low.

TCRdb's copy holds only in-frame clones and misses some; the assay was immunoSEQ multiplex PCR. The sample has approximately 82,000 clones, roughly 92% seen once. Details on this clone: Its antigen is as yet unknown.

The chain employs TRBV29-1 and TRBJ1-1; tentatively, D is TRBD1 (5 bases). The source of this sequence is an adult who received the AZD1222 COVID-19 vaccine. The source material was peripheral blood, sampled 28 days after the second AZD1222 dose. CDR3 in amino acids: CSADGWGSMNTEAFF. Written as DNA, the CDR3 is TGCAGCGCCGACGGGTGGGGCAGTATGAACACTGAAGCTTTCTTT.